Listed below are T cell receptor beta chains from one sample, sequenced in a study of Ad26.COV2.S vaccination and SARS-CoV-2 variants. The assay was immunoSEQ multiplex PCR, and TCRdb's table has in-frame clones only and misses some. The table lists around 300,000 clones, 88% of them singletons. This specimen consisted of peripheral blood, obtained in a trial of Ad26.COV2.S vaccine versus placebo. Receptors originate from a person aged 18-60 years who received the Ad26.COV2.S COVID-19 vaccine or a placebo. CDR3s include the opening cysteine and the closing phenylalanine or tryptophan. The D gene is left open where the match is weak. Size tells how often a clone was seen (once, few, many) or the class of an expanded clone, and some rows leave it out.

CDR3nt: TGTGCCAGCAGCTTAAGGGACCGCGGGCAGTACTTC; CDR3aa: CASSLRDRGQYF; j_gene: TRBJ2-7; abundance: NA; d_gene: NA; v_gene: TRBV11-1
CDR3nt: TGTGCCAGCAGCGTAGTGAGGGACAGGGATCGCTATGGCTACACCTTC; CDR3aa: CASSVVRDRDRYGYTF; j_gene: TRBJ1-2; abundance: NA; d_gene: TRBD1; v_gene: TRBV9
CDR3nt: TGTGCCAGCAGCGAAACCGCAGGGAAGGGAGGCAATCAGCCCCAGCATTTT; CDR3aa: CASSETAGKGGNQPQHF; j_gene: TRBJ1-5; abundance: NA; d_gene: NA; v_gene: TRBV9
CDR3nt: TGTGCCAGCAGCGGGGCAGGGGGATTATACGAGCAGTACTTC; CDR3aa: CASSGAGGLYEQYF; j_gene: TRBJ2-7; abundance: NA; d_gene: TRBD1; v_gene: TRBV11-2
CDR3nt: TGTGCCAGCAGCTTAAACCCACTAGCGGGGGGGAGTGAGCAGTTCTTC; CDR3aa: CASSLNPLAGGSEQFF; j_gene: TRBJ2-1; abundance: NA; d_gene: TRBD2; v_gene: TRBV7-9
CDR3nt: TGTGCCAGTAGCGATAAAAGGACTAGCGGCACAGATACGCAGTATTTT; CDR3aa: CASSDKRTSGTDTQYF; j_gene: TRBJ2-3; abundance: once; d_gene: TRBD2; v_gene: TRBV19
CDR3nt: TGTGCCAGCAAAGTCGAGGTGGGGTATGGCTACACCTTC; CDR3aa: CASKVEVGYGYTF; j_gene: TRBJ1-2; abundance: once; d_gene: NA; v_gene: TRBV2
CDR3nt: TGCGCCAGCAGCTCGGGGACAGGGGAGACCCAGTACTTC; CDR3aa: CASSSGTGETQYF; j_gene: TRBJ2-5; abundance: once; d_gene: TRBD1; v_gene: TRBV5-1
CDR3nt: TGTGCCAGCAGCTCCCCGGGGGGCCGGAATGAGCAGTTCTTC; CDR3aa: CASSSPGGRNEQFF; j_gene: TRBJ2-1; abundance: NA; d_gene: NA; v_gene: TRBV7-6
CDR3nt: TGTGCCAGCAGTTTAAGGGGCTACACAGATACGCAGTATTTT; CDR3aa: CASSLRGYTDTQYF; j_gene: TRBJ2-3; abundance: NA; d_gene: NA; v_gene: TRBV28
CDR3nt: TGTGCCAGCAGTTCGGTTCTGGGTTCACCCCTCCACTTT; CDR3aa: CASSSVLGSPLHF; j_gene: TRBJ1-6; abundance: NA; d_gene: NA; v_gene: TRBV7-3
CDR3nt: TGTGCCAGCAGAACTCTAGGCACTGAAGCTTTCTTT; CDR3aa: CASRTLGTEAFF; j_gene: TRBJ1-1; abundance: few; d_gene: NA; v_gene: TRBV14
CDR3nt: TGTGCCAGCGAAAATAACCGGGGCTACGAGCAGTACTTC; CDR3aa: CASENNRGYEQYF; j_gene: TRBJ2-7; abundance: NA; d_gene: NA; v_gene: TRBV6-5
CDR3nt: TGTGCCAGCAGCCATATCGGGGAAACCTACGAGCAGTACTTC; CDR3aa: CASSHIGETYEQYF; j_gene: TRBJ2-7; abundance: NA; d_gene: NA; v_gene: TRBV4-2
CDR3nt: TGTGCCAGCAGTGCCCTCAGGGTGGGAGAGACCCAGTACTTC; CDR3aa: CASSALRVGETQYF; j_gene: TRBJ2-5; abundance: NA; d_gene: NA; v_gene: TRBV28
CDR3nt: TGTGCCAGCTCACCTCCGGGCGGGTTGGCCTACAATGAGCAGTTCTTC; CDR3aa: CASSPPGGLAYNEQFF; j_gene: TRBJ2-1; abundance: NA; d_gene: NA; v_gene: TRBV18
CDR3nt: TGCGCCAGCAGCTCGCCTAGGGCAGACTTCTTCGGGGGTACGCAGTATTTT; CDR3aa: CASSSPRADFFGGTQYF; j_gene: TRBJ2-3; abundance: NA; d_gene: NA; v_gene: TRBV5-1
CDR3nt: TGTGCCAGCAGCCAGCCGGGACAGAACACCGGGGAGCTGTTTTTT; CDR3aa: CASSQPGQNTGELFF; j_gene: TRBJ2-2; abundance: NA; d_gene: NA; v_gene: TRBV7-2
CDR3nt: TGTGCCACCAGCAGAGCCCAAACGCTAGAGGGTGGCTACACCTTC; CDR3aa: CATSRAQTLEGGYTF; j_gene: TRBJ1-2; abundance: NA; d_gene: NA; v_gene: TRBV15
CDR3nt: TGTGCCAGCAGTGGCGACGAAAGCTCCTATAATTCACCCCTCCACTTT; CDR3aa: CASSGDESSYNSPLHF; j_gene: TRBJ1-6; abundance: NA; d_gene: NA; v_gene: TRBV6-2/TRBV6-3